The present T cell receptor beta chain was sequenced within a study of cytomegalovirus exposure and HLA in healthy donors. Findings and limits, study-wide: The sole available immune exposure information was CMV serostatus. Three of the chains that were CMV-associated were confirmed in vitro to be specific for CMV antigens. The study listed 164 cytomegalovirus-associated TCR beta chains. Rare TCR sequences dominated, though some public TCRs recurred in many donors.

Turning to this clone: Its antigen is undetermined.

A multiplex PCR was run with 60 Vbeta primers and 13 Jbeta primers. The data were produced by immunoSEQ multiplex PCR, yet TCRdb's version contains in-frame clones alone and is incomplete. The sample records approximately 140,000 clones, around 79% being singletons. Germline V lookup: CDR1 SGHVS, CDR2 FNYEAQ. This CDR3 spans 13 amino acids. V was cut by 1 base and J by 3 bases, with 7 bases left in between. The sequenced material came from PBMCs. The chain joins TRBV7-6 to TRBJ2-7; perhaps TRBD2 as D (5 bases). The receptor was derived from a female donor in good health and CMV-seronegative. CDR3 in DNA: TGTGCCAGCAGCTTAGACGAGGGCTACGAGCAGTACTTC. Its translation is CASSLDEGYEQYF.